This TCR beta chain was identified during a study of sequential checkpoint blockade in melanoma. Study background: Both treatment sequences were followed by maintenance nivolumab. Matched biopsies came pretreatment and at week 13 for approximately 20 patients. 75 to 95 pretreatment tumor DNA samples were TCRβ immunosequenced.

This CDR3 has 14 residues. Trimming removed 6 bases from V and 4 bases from J; junction bases left unmatched: 8. Germline CDR1 is MDHEN and CDR2 is SYDVKM. As to treatment: randomized to nivolumab then ipilimumab (arm A) or the reverse (arm B). This clone is termed large. Its matching antigen is unknown. Clones were sequenced by immunoSEQ multiplex PCR, and TCRdb holds only the in-frame ones, with some missing. This sample has about 6,100 clones, with roughly 26% found just once. General observations from the study: Pretreatment TIL clonality tracked with response in the nivolumab-first arm.

Source: tumor tissue (inferred from file names), taken from a patient given nivolumab and ipilimumab in sequence. The chain combines TRBV28 with TRBJ2-5; 7 nucleotides agree with TRBD2. This receptor was taken from a human donor with melanoma. CDR3 in amino acids: CASRPGLVRETQYF. The DNA for the CDR3 is TGTGCCAGCAGGCCAGGACTAGTTAGAGAGACCCAGTACTTC.